These 7 T cell receptor beta chains were all obtained from the same sample, sequenced in a study of T cells in tuberculosis. Repertoires were generated with immunoSEQ multiplex PCR, while TCRdb's copy carries only in-frame clones and drops some. The sample gives under 45,000 clones, 95% of which show up once; roughly 3.6% is in the top ten. The sample taken for sequencing was PBMCs. These receptor sequences come from a donor between 10 and 35 years old with latent tuberculosis or without tuberculosis infection.

The chain combines TRBV27 with TRBJ2-1; D possibly corresponds to TRBD1 (5 bases). CDR1 and CDR2 from the germline V gene are MNHEY and SMNVEV (reference sequence). V was shortened by 1 base and J by 5 bases, with 9 bases between the two germline ends. The CDR3 covers 14 residues. For the CDR3, the DNA is TGTGCCAGCAGTTTATTGTCAGGGCACAATGAGCAGTTCTTC. As protein: CASSLLSGHNEQFF.

The V gene is TRBV25-1, the J gene TRBJ2-7, with TRBD1 matching 11 bases. V was clipped by 4 bases and J by 5 bases; unmatched bases: 4. In germline, CDR1 is MGHDK, CDR2 SYGVNS. The CDR3 consists of 14 residues. The CDR3 sequence is CASSGTGGSHEQYF. CDR3 DNA: TGTGCCAGCAGTGGGACAGGGGGCTCACACGAGCAGTACTTC.

The chain has TRBV18 and TRBJ1-3, with D perhaps matching TRBD1 (6 bases). Trimming pared 6 bases from V and 4 bases from J, leaving 28 bases between. This CDR3 has 19 amino acids. The germline gives CDR1 KGHSH, CDR2 LQKENI. CDR3 DNA: TGTGCCAGCTCTCCCCCACCTACCCAGGGGATCGTTGGAGGAAACACCATATATTTT. It is translated as CASSPPPTQGIVGGNTIYF.

The chain joins TRBV19 to TRBJ1-6; 7 bases align to TRBD1. The germline gives CDR1 LNHDA, CDR2 SQIVND (reference sequence). V was pared by 4 bases and J by 9 bases, with 12 bases of the junction left unmatched. The CDR3 runs 16 residues. CDR3 in DNA: TGTGCCAGTAGTACAAAGAAGGACAGGAACTTTTCACCCCTCCACTTT. Amino acid sequence: CASSTKKDRNFSPLHF. Full variable domain (remainder filled in from reference TRBV19 and TRBJ1-6): DGGITQSPKYLFRKEGQNVTLSCEQNLNHDAMYWYRQDPGQGLRLIYYSQIVNDFQKGDIAEGYSVSREKKESFPLTVTSAQKNPTAFYLCASSTKKDRNFSPLHFGNGTRLTVT.

V usage is TRBV15 and J usage is TRBJ2-7; D perhaps matches TRBD1 (6 bases). The CDR3 runs 16 residues. V was pared by 0 bases and J by 2 bases, with 14 bases between. Germline CDR1 reads LNHNV; CDR2 reads YYDKDF (reference sequence). The CDR3 loop is CATSRDRGSRAYEQYF. The DNA of the CDR3 is TGTGCCACCAGCAGAGATAGGGGGTCGAGAGCCTACGAGCAGTACTTC.

J is TRBJ2-3 and V is TRBV13; 8 nucleotides match TRBD2. V gave up 1 base and J gave up 2 bases; unmatched junction bases: 5. The CDR3 is 16 amino acids. The germline CDR1 and CDR2 sequences are PRHDT and FYEKMQ (reference sequence). CDR3: CASSLVQRGLTDTQYF. DNA for the CDR3: TGTGCCAGCAGCTTAGTACAGCGGGGGCTCACAGATACGCAGTATTTT.

V is TRBV7-8 and J is TRBJ1-1; TRBD1 matches at 8 bases. From germline, CDR1 is SGHVS and CDR2 FQNEAQ. Unmatched junction bases numbered 4, after V lost 4 bases and J lost 3 bases. CDR3 length equals 14 residues. CDR3 loop: CASSSTGGDTEAFF. For the CDR3, the DNA is TGTGCCAGCAGCTCCACAGGGGGGGACACTGAAGCTTTCTTT.